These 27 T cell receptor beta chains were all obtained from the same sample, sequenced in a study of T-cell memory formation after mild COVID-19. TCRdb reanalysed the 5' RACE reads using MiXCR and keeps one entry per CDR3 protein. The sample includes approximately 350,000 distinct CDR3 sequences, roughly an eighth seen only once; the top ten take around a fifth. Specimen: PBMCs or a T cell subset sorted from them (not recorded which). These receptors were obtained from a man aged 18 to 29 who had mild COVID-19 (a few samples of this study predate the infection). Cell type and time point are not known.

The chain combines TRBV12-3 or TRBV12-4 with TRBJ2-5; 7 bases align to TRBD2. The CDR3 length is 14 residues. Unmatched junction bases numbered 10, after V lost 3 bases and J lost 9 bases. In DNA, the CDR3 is TGTGCCAGCAGTTTGAGCGGGGCCATGACAGCCCAGTACTTC. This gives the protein CASSLSGAMTAQYF.

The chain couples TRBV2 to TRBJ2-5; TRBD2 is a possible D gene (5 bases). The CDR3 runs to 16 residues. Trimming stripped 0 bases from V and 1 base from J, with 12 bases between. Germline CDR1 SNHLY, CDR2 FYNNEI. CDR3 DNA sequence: TGTGCCAGCAGTGAAGCGGAGTCTAGCCTCCAAGAGACCCAGTACTTC. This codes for CASSEAESSLQETQYF.

Written as DNA, the CDR3 is TGTGCCAGCAGTCCAAGGGTCATGAGAATCAATCAGCCCCAGCATTTT. Translation gives CASSPRVMRINQPQHF. The chain employs TRBV6-2 or TRBV6-3 and TRBJ1-5, with D unclear. The CDR3 runs to 16 residues. V was clipped by 5 bases and J by 3 bases, with 17 bases between them. Germline V gene data show CDR1 as MNHEY and CDR2 as SVGEGT.

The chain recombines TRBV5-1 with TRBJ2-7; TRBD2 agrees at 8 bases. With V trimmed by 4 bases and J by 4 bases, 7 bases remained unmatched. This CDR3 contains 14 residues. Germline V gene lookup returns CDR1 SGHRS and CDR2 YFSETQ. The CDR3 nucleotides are TGCGCCAGCAGCCCGGGAGGGCGGAGGTACGAGCAGTACGTC. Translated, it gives CASSPGGRRYEQYV.

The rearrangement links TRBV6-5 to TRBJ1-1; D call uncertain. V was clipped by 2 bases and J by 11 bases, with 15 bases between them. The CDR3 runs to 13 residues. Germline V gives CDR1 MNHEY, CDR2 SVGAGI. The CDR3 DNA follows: TGTGCCAGCAGTTACGGAGCCCGGGTGCGGGCTTTCTTT. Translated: CASSYGARVRAFF.

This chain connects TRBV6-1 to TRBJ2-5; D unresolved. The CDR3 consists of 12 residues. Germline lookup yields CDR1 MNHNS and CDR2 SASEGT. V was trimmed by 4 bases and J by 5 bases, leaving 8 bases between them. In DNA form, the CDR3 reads TGTGCCAGCAGTGTAGGGTTGGAGACCCAGTACTTC. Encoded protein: CASSVGLETQYF.

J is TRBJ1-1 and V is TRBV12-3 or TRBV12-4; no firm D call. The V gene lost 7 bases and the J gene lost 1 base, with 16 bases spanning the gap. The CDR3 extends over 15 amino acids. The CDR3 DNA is TGTGCCAGCACCCCCCCGGGGAGGAGGAACACTGAAGCTTTCTTT. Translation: CASTPPGRRNTEAFF.

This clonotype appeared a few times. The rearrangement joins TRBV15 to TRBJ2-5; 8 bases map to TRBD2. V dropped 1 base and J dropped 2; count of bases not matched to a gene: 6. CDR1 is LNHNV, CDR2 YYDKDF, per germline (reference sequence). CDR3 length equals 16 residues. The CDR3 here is CATSRGERGPQETQYF. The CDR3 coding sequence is TGTGCCACCAGCAGAGGGGAGCGGGGGCCTCAAGAGACCCAGTACTTC.

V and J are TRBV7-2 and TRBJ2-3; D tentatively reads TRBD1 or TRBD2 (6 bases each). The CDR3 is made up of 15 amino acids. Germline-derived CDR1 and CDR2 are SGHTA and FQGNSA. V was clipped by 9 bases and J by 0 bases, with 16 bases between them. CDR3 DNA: TGTGCCAGTAGACAAGGGGGGCCGAGCACAGATACGCAGTATTTT. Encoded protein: CASRQGGPSTDTQYF.

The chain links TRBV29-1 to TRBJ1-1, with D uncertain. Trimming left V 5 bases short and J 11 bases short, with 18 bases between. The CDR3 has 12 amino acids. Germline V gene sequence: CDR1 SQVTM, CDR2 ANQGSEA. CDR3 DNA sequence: TGCAGCGTTACCGGGCCCTTCCTTTGGGCTTTCTTT. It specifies CSVTGPFLWAFF.

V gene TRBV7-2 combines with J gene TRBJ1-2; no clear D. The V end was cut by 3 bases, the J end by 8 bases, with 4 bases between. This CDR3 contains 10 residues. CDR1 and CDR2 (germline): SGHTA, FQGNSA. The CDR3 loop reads CASSLRGYTF. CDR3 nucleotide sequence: TGTGCCAGCAGCTTGAGAGGCTACACCTTC.

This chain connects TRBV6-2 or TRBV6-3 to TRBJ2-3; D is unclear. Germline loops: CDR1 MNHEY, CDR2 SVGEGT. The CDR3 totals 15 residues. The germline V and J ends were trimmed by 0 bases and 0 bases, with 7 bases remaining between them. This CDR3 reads CASSYSIGSTDTQYF. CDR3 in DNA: TGTGCCAGCAGTTACTCGATTGGGAGCACAGATACGCAGTATTTT.

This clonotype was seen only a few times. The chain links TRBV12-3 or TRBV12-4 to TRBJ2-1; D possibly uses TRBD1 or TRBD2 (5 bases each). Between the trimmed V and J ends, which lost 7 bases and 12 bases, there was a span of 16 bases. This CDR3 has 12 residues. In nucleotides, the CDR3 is TGTGCCAGCATAAGAGAGGGGCCGGGGCAGTTCTTC. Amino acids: CASIREGPGQFF.

The CDR3 reads CASSYSRTGQPQHF. Written as DNA, the CDR3 is TGTGCCAGCAGTTACTCGAGGACAGGTCAGCCCCAGCATTTT. V usage is TRBV6-5 and J usage is TRBJ1-5, with 7 bases fitting TRBD1. The length of the CDR3 is 14 residues. V gave up 0 bases and J gave up 6 bases; unmatched junction bases: 2. Germline V gene data show CDR1 as MNHEY and CDR2 as SVGAGI.

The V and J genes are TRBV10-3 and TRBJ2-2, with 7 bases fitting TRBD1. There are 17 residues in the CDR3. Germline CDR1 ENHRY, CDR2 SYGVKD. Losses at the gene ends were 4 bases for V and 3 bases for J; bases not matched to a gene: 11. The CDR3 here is CAISGAGGTSDTGELFF. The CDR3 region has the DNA TGTGCCATCAGTGGGGCAGGGGGAACATCGGACACCGGGGAGCTGTTTTTT.

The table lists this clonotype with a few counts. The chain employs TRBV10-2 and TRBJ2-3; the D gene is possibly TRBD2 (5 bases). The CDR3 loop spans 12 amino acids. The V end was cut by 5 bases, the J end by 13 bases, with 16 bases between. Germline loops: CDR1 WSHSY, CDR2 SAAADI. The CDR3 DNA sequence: TGCGCCAGCAGTCCCGGGGAACGGGCCGAGTATTTT. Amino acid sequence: CASSPGERAEYF.

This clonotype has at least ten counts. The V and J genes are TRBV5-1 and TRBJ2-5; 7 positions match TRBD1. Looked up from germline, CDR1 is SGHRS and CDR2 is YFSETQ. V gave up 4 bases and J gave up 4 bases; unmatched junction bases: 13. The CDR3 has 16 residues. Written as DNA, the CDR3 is TGCGCCAGCAGCAAACTTCACGGACAGGCGGGAGAGACCCAGTACTTC. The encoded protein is CASSKLHGQAGETQYF.

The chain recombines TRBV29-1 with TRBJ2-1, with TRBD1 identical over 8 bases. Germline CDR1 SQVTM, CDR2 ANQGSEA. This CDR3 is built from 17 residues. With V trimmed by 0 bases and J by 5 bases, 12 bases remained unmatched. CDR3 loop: CSVEDGTGLGIDNEQFF. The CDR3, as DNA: TGCAGCGTTGAAGATGGGACAGGATTGGGTATCGACAATGAGCAGTTCTTC.

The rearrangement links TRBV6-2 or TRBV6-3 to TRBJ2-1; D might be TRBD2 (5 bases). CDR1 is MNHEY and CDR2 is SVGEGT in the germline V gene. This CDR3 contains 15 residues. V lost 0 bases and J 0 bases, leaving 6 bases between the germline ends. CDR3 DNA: TGTGCCAGCAGTTACTCTGGGAGCTCCTACAATGAGCAGTTCTTC. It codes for CASSYSGSSYNEQFF.

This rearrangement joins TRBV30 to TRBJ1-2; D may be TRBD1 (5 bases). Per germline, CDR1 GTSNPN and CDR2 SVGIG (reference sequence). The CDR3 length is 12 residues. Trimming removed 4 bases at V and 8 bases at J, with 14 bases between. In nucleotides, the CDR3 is TGTGCCTGGACCCCCGGGGGAGGGGGCTACACCTTC. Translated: CAWTPGGGGYTF.

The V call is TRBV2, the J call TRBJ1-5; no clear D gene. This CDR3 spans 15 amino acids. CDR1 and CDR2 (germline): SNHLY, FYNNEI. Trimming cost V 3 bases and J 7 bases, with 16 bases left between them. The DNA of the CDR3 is TGTGCCAGCAGTGAGCGGCTACCAGCCATCCAGCCCCAGCATTTT. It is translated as CASSERLPAIQPQHF.

The CDR3 DNA reads as TGTGCCAGCAGAAGTATAGGAGGGTACACCGGGGAGCTGTTTTTT. Its translation is CASRSIGGYTGELFF. J is TRBJ2-2 and V is TRBV11-2, with D possibly being TRBD2 (6 bases). V lost 6 bases and J 3 bases, leaving 14 bases between the germline ends. The CDR3 loop spans 15 amino acids. Germline CDR1 is SGHAT and CDR2 is FQNNGV.

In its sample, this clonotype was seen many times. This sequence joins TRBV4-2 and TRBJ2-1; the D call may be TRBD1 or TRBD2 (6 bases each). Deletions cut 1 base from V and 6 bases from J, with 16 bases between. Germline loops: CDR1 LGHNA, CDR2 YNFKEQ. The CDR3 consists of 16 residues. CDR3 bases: TGTGCCAGCAGCCAAGTCGCGGGGACACTTACCAATGAGCAGTTCTTC. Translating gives CASSQVAGTLTNEQFF.

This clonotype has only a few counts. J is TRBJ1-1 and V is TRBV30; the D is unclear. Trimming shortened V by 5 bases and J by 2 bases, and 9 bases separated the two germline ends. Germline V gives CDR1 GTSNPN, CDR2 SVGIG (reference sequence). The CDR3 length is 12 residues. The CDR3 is CAWGDGNTEAFF. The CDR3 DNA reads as TGTGCCTGGGGTGACGGAAACACTGAAGCTTTCTTT.

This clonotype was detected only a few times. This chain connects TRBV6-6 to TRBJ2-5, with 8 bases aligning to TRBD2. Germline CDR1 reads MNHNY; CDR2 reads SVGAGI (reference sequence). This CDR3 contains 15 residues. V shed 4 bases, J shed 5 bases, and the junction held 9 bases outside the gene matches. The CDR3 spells CASSSTGGRLETQYF. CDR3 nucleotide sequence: TGTGCCAGCAGTTCGACGGGGGGGCGACTCGAGACCCAGTACTTC.

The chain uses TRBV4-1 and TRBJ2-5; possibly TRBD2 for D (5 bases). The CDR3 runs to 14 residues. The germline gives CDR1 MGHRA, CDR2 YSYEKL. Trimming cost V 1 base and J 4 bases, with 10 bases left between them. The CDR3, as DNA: TGCGCCAGCAGCCAAGTTCCGGGGTCAGAGACCCAGTACTTC. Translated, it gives CASSQVPGSETQYF.

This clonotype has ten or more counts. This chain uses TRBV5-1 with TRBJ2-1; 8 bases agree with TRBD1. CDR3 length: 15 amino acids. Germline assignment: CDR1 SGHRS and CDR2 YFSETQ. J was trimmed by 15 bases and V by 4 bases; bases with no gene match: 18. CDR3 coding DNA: TGCGCCAGCAGCCGCCCGGGGGACCCCGGACAGGGTGCGTTCTTC. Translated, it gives CASSRPGDPGQGAFF.